Below, 8 T cell receptor beta chains from the same sample are listed, as sequenced in a study of T cells in Graves' hyperthyroidism and ophthalmopathy. RNA transcripts yielded amplified TCR beta CDR3 regions. The HTBI set primed first-round TCR CDR3 RT-PCR. TCRdb re-derived calls from the multiplex PCR reads in MiXCR, one entry per CDR3 protein. The sample shows around 340,000 distinct CDR3 sequences, roughly a sixth of them seen only once. The sequenced sample was blood. The receptor set was obtained from a woman aged 25 to 39 with Graves' hyperthyroidism that later progressed to Graves' ophthalmopathy.

On this clonotype itself: This clone may be a read error of a much larger clone one base away. This likely comes from a read error, as the CDR3 has no conserved phenylalanine or tryptophan at its end. The chain employs TRBV20-1 and TRBJ1-1; D gene uncertain. This CDR3 is 8 amino acids long. Looked up from germline, CDR1 is DFQATT and CDR2 is SNEGSKA (reference sequence). Between the trimmed V and J ends, which lost 5 bases and 6 bases, there was a span of 1 base. The DNA for the CDR3 is TGCAGTGCTCCTGAAGCTTTCCTT. This codes for CSAPEAFL.

V and J are TRBV7-9 and TRBJ2-1, with D tentatively TRBD1 or TRBD2 (5 bases each). The CDR3 has 16 amino acids. Germline V CDR1 and CDR2: SEHNR, FQNEAQ (reference sequence). The ends were cut back, 1 base at V and 5 bases at J, with 15 bases in the middle. CDR3 residues: CASSLVSGPKNNEQFF. DNA for the CDR3: TGTGCCAGCAGCTTAGTTTCGGGACCGAAGAACAATGAGCAGTTCTTC.

Only a few counts were recorded for this clonotype. CDR3 sequence reads: CATSRDMTSYEQYF. Written as DNA, the CDR3 is TGTGCCACCTCCCGGGACATGACCTCCTACGAGCAGTACTTC. This chain links TRBV15 with TRBJ2-7; tentatively, D is TRBD1 (6 bases). Germline CDR1 reads LNHNV; CDR2 reads YYDKDF (reference sequence). The ends were cut back, 8 bases at V and 0 bases at J, with 14 bases in the middle. CDR3 length: 14 residues.

This clonotype came up a few times. This sequence joins TRBV5-1 and TRBJ1-2; a possible D gene is TRBD1 (5 bases). Germline CDR1 reads SGHRS; CDR2 reads YFSETQ. The CDR3 spans 13 residues. The ends were cut back, 0 bases at V and 4 bases at J, with 7 bases in the middle. Here the CDR3 DNA reads TGCGCCAGCAGCTTGGAGGGGACCTATGGCTACACCTTC. Translated: CASSLEGTYGYTF.

The chain recombines TRBV13 with TRBJ1-1, with D hard to call. The CDR3 spans 13 residues. CDR1 is PRHDT and CDR2 is FYEKMQ in the germline V gene (reference sequence). Trimming pared 1 base from V and 4 bases from J, leaving 7 bases between. CDR3 sequence reads: CASSLVLSTEAFF. DNA for the CDR3: TGTGCCAGCAGCTTAGTTTTATCCACTGAAGCTTTCTTT. The complete variable domain, with remaining parts taken from reference TRBV13 and TRBJ1-1, reads AAGVIQSPRHLIKEKRETATLKCYPIPRHDTVYWYQQGPGQDPQFLISFYEKMQSDKGSIPDRFSAQQFSDYHSELNMSSLELGDSALYFCASSLVLSTEAFFGQGTRLTVV.

V and J are TRBV20-1 and TRBJ2-1; 12 bases line up with TRBD2. The CDR3 length is 15 residues. Germline V lookup: CDR1 DFQATT, CDR2 SNEGSKA (reference sequence). V trimming: 3 bases; J trimming: 6 bases; junction bases outside the gene matches: 6. Written as DNA, the CDR3 is TGCAGTGCTAGCCCTAGCGGGGGGGATCGCAATGAGCAGTTCTTC. Translated: CSASPSGGDRNEQFF.

This clonotype was seen more than once but under ten times. The genes are TRBV12-3 or TRBV12-4 and TRBJ2-1, with D possibly matching TRBD2 (6 bases). This CDR3 has 15 amino acids. The V and J ends lost 6 bases and 0 bases respectively, with 12 bases between them. CDR3 bases: TGTGCCAGCAGCTTTGCGGGGTTCTCCTACAATGAGCAGTTCTTC. Translation gives CASSFAGFSYNEQFF.

This clonotype was picked up many times. This chain connects TRBV10-3 to TRBJ1-1; D is uncertain. CDR1 is ENHRY, CDR2 SYGVKD, per germline. This CDR3 has 12 residues. The V end was cut by 6 bases, the J end by 5 bases, with 10 bases between. In nucleotides, the CDR3 is TGTGCCATCAGCGACTTGGGGACTGAAGCTTTCTTT. It is translated as CAISDLGTEAFF.